Presented here are 21 T cell receptor beta chains from one specimen sequenced in a study of T cell responses to AZD1222 COVID-19 vaccine. This table comes from immunoSEQ multiplex PCR, and its TCRdb copy is limited to in-frame clones, with some not included. Of roughly 190,000 clones listed, around 94% are singletons. The sequenced sample was peripheral blood, obtained on day 0 of AZD1222 vaccination. The source is an adult in good health.

The chain uses TRBV28 and TRBJ2-7, with D tentatively TRBD1 (6 bases). V lost 7 bases to trimming and J lost 1 base, with 8 bases between them. The CDR3 consists of 12 residues. CDR1 is MDHEN, CDR2 SYDVKM, per germline. The CDR3 region has the DNA TGTGCCAGCAAAGGGGGTTCCTACGAGCAGTACTTC. Translation: CASKGGSYEQYF. Full variable domain (remainder filled in from reference TRBV28 and TRBJ2-7): DVKVTQSSRYLVKRTGEKVFLECVQDMDHENMFWYRQDPGLGLRLIYFSYDVKMKEKGDIPEGYSVSREKKERFSLILESASTNQTSMYLCASKGGSYEQYFGPGTRLTVT.

This chain uses TRBV9 with TRBJ1-1; D unresolved. Germline loops: CDR1 SGDLS, CDR2 YYNGEE. This CDR3 region has 13 residues. The V gene lost 7 bases and the J gene lost 1 base, with 11 bases spanning the gap. In DNA form, the CDR3 reads TGTGCCAGCGGAGAAAAGGGGAACACTGAAGCTTTCTTT. It specifies CASGEKGNTEAFF.

This clone was picked up one time. The gene calls are TRBV5-6 and TRBJ1-4, with a tentative D call TRBD1 (6 bases). Per the germline V gene, CDR1 is SGHDT and CDR2 is YYEEEE. V was trimmed by 0 bases and J by 8 bases, leaving 11 bases between them. The CDR3 runs 14 residues. The CDR3 DNA reads as TGTGCCAGCAGCTTGGGAGGGGGAGGCGAAAAACTGTTTTTT. Translated, it gives CASSLGGGGEKLFF.

The gene calls are TRBV7-9 and TRBJ1-2, with D possibly matching TRBD1 (6 bases). Trimming shortened V by 5 bases and J by 7 bases, and 17 bases separated the two germline ends. The CDR3 spans 14 residues. CDR1 and CDR2 (germline): SEHNR, FQNEAQ (reference sequence). The CDR3: CASSPQGRGGGYTF. The CDR3 DNA reads TGTGCCAGCAGCCCCCAGGGGAGGGGTGGTGGCTACACCTTC.

The V and J genes are TRBV5-5 and TRBJ1-6; 8 bases fit TRBD1. The V gene's germline CDR1 is SGHKS and CDR2 YYEKEE (reference sequence). This CDR3 spans 19 amino acids. V trimming: 1 base; J trimming: 2 bases; junction bases outside the gene matches: 11. The CDR3: CASSLKGTGAWAYNSPLHF. In DNA, the CDR3 is TGTGCCAGCAGCTTGAAAGGGACAGGCGCTTGGGCCTATAATTCACCCCTCCACTTT. The complete variable domain, with remaining parts taken from reference TRBV5-5 and TRBJ1-6, reads DAGVTQSPTHLIKTRGQQVTLRCSPISGHKSVSWYQQVLGQGPQFIFQYYEKEERGRGNFPDRFSARQFPNYSSELNVNALLLGDSALYLCASSLKGTGAWAYNSPLHFGNGTRLTVT.

The gene calls are TRBV5-1 and TRBJ2-5; no reliable D call. This CDR3 contains 11 residues. V was pared by 4 bases and J by 5 bases, with 6 bases between. CDR1 and CDR2 (germline): SGHRS, YFSETQ. For the CDR3, the DNA is TGCGCCAGCAGCGGAGTGGAGACCCAGTACTTC. Translated: CASSGVETQYF.

This rearrangement joins TRBV7-2 to TRBJ1-1; possibly TRBD1 for D (5 bases). CDR1 and CDR2 from the germline V gene are SGHTA and FQGNSA. The CDR3 consists of 16 residues. The V and J ends lost 3 bases and 4 bases respectively, with 18 bases between them. CDR3: CASSFYFGGSTTEAFF. The CDR3 DNA is TGTGCCAGCAGCTTTTATTTCGGGGGGTCAACCACTGAAGCTTTCTTT.

On this clone itself: Other DNA variants within this sample encode the same CDR3. The rearrangement links TRBV18 to TRBJ1-1, with 9 bases matching TRBD1. Trimming cost V 3 bases and J 2 bases; bases outside gene matches: 4. This CDR3 is built from 15 residues. CDR1 KGHSH and CDR2 LQKENI come from the germline V gene. The CDR3 nucleotides are TGTGCCAGCTCACCCAGACAGGGGGAAAACACTGAAGCTTTCTTT. Translation: CASSPRQGENTEAFF. The full variable domain, completed using reference TRBV18 and TRBJ1-1, is NAGVMQNPRHLVRRRGQEARLRCSPMKGHSHVYWYRQLPEEGLKFMVYLQKENIIDESGMPKERFSAEFPKEGPSILRIQQVVRGDSAAYFCASSPRQGENTEAFFGQGTRLTVV.

This chain uses TRBV7-3 with TRBJ2-2, with 7 bases aligning to TRBD1. This CDR3 comprises 13 residues. Per germline, CDR1 SGHTA and CDR2 FQGTGA. The V gene end was trimmed by 5 bases and the J gene end by 7 bases; junction bases not matched to a gene: 4. The CDR3 loop is CASSDRVGGELFF. The CDR3 DNA reads TGTGCCAGCAGCGACAGGGTCGGCGGGGAGCTGTTTTTT.

The genes are TRBV2 and TRBJ1-4; D may be TRBD1 (6 bases). This CDR3 comprises 12 residues. Between the trimmed V and J ends, which lost 9 bases and 8 bases, there was a span of 13 bases. From germline, CDR1 is SNHLY and CDR2 FYNNEI. CDR3 region: CASSAGEEKLFF. The CDR3 DNA sequence: TGTGCCAGTTCGGCAGGGGAAGAAAAACTGTTTTTT.

The V gene is TRBV12-3 or TRBV12-4, the J gene TRBJ1-2, with D hard to call. This CDR3 has 13 amino acids. Trimming left V 6 bases short and J 0 bases short, with 8 bases between. The CDR3 loop reads CASSWRSNYGYTF. The CDR3 region has the DNA TGTGCCAGCAGCTGGAGATCTAACTATGGCTACACCTTC.

Only a few counts were recorded for this clone. This sequence joins TRBV2 and TRBJ1-5; a weak D match, TRBD1 (5 bases). The germline V gene encodes CDR1 SNHLY and CDR2 FYNNEI. This CDR3 spans 14 amino acids. V lost 4 bases and J 7 bases, leaving 14 bases between the germline ends. The CDR3 DNA follows: TGTGCCAGCAGTGCGGGGGGACTGAGCCAGCCCCAGCATTTT. The encoded protein is CASSAGGLSQPQHF.

This chain links TRBV3-1 (or the pseudogene TRBV3-2) with TRBJ2-7; D is possibly TRBD1 or TRBD2 (6 bases each). Germline loops: CDR1 LGHDT, CDR2 YNNKEL (reference sequence). CDR3 size: 14 residues. Trimming left V 0 bases short and J 6 bases short, with 12 bases between. The CDR3 spells CASSQDPGGGEQYF. CDR3 bases: TGTGCCAGCAGCCAAGATCCAGGAGGGGGCGAGCAGTACTTC.

This chain links TRBV12-3 or TRBV12-4 with TRBJ1-2; D gene unclear. V shed 4 bases and J shed 2 bases, with 8 bases lying between them. The CDR3 spans 13 residues. The CDR3 sequence is CASSSFGNYGYTF. In DNA, the CDR3 is TGTGCCAGCAGTTCCTTTGGGAACTATGGCTACACCTTC.

The count of this clone is one. The V gene is TRBV18, the J gene TRBJ1-1; D gene unclear. V lost 3 bases and J 3 bases, leaving 8 bases between the germline ends. Germline V lookup: CDR1 KGHSH, CDR2 LQKENI. This CDR3 is 13 amino acids long. CDR3 DNA sequence: TGTGCCAGCTCACCGAGCGCGGACACTGAAGCTTTCTTT. Translation gives CASSPSADTEAFF.

The chain uses TRBV27 and TRBJ1-1, with D uncertain. This CDR3 contains 14 residues. Germline V gene sequence: CDR1 MNHEY, CDR2 SMNVEV (reference sequence). Trimming removed 5 bases at V and 1 base at J, with 11 bases between. CDR3 sequence reads: CASSAGLQNTEAFF. The CDR3 nucleotides are TGTGCCAGCAGTGCCGGTCTGCAGAACACTGAAGCTTTCTTT.

The V and J genes are TRBV7-9 and TRBJ1-4; D perhaps matches TRBD1 (5 bases). The germline V and J ends were trimmed by 1 base and 0 bases, with 6 bases remaining between them. CDR3 length: 15 amino acids. Germline loops: CDR1 SEHNR, CDR2 FQNEAQ (reference sequence). CDR3 nucleotides: TGTGCCAGCAGCTTAGTGGGGCCAACTAATGAAAAACTGTTTTTT. Translated, it gives CASSLVGPTNEKLFF.

The chain recombines TRBV6-5 with TRBJ1-1, with D perhaps TRBD1 (5 bases). The CDR3 sequence is 11 residues long. The V end lost 7 bases, the J end lost 7 bases, and 10 bases lay between the germline ends. CDR1 and CDR2 from the germline V gene are MNHEY and SVGAGI. The CDR3 reads CASIGGIEAFF. The CDR3 DNA follows: TGTGCCAGCATTGGGGGGATTGAAGCTTTCTTT.

This chain uses TRBV12-5 with TRBJ1-2; no definite D call. CDR1 is LGHNT, CDR2 FRNRAP, per germline. V lost 0 bases, J lost 8 bases, and 10 bases lay in between. This CDR3 has 13 amino acids. For the CDR3, the DNA is TGTGCTAGTGGTTTGGTCGGGGTGAGGGGCTACACCTTC. Protein product: CASGLVGVRGYTF.

The chain has TRBV7-6 and TRBJ2-7; 9 positions agree with TRBD2. The junction had 1 base not matched to a gene; V was cut back by 3 bases and J by 1 base. Germline CDR1 is SGHVS and CDR2 is FNYEAQ. The length of the CDR3 is 14 residues. CDR3 sequence: CASSLTSGSYEQYF. DNA of the CDR3: TGTGCCAGCAGCTTGACTAGCGGTTCCTACGAGCAGTACTTC.

The CDR3 nucleotides read TGTGCCAGCAGTTTATGGGGCGACAGTATGAACGGCTACACCTTC. This sequence encodes CASSLWGDSMNGYTF. The rearrangement joins TRBV27 to TRBJ1-2, with D possibly TRBD1 on 5 matching bases. There are 15 residues in the CDR3. Trimming pared 1 base from V and 8 bases from J, leaving 17 bases between. Per the germline V gene, CDR1 is MNHEY and CDR2 is SMNVEV (reference sequence).